These 18 T cell receptor beta chains were all obtained from the same sample, sequenced in a study of blood T cells in healthy people across ages. The second PCR ran roughly 6 to 11 cycles with a sample-barcoded 5' primer and J-beta primers. MiXCR, run by TCRdb on the 5' RACE reads, gives a single entry per CDR3 protein. There are nearly 1 million distinct CDR3 sequences in the sample; roughly half occur only once, and 20% to 25% lies in the top ten. Sequencing was carried out using blood. Source of these receptors: a woman aged 55-69 years in good health.

The V gene is TRBV7-9, the J gene TRBJ1-2, with 7 bases matching TRBD1. CDR1 is SEHNR and CDR2 is FQNEAQ in the germline V gene (reference sequence). V shed 8 bases, J shed 3 bases, and the junction held 6 bases outside the gene matches. The CDR3 is 13 residues long. The chain's CDR3 is CASEQGTDYGYTF. DNA for the CDR3: TGTGCCAGCGAACAGGGGACTGACTATGGCTACACCTTC.

The chain combines TRBV29-1 with TRBJ2-5; 11 positions agree with TRBD2. There are 13 residues in the CDR3. Germline values: CDR1 SQVTM, CDR2 ANQGSEA. The V segment lost 6 bases and the J segment 13 bases; nucleotides outside the gene matches: 13. The CDR3 loop is CSVLLAGEGERYF. The CDR3 nucleotides are TGCAGCGTCTTACTAGCGGGAGAGGGCGAGCGGTACTTC. Supplemented by reference TRBV29-1 and TRBJ2-5, the full variable domain reads SAVISQKPSRDICQRGTSLTIQCQVDSQVTMMFWYRQQPGQSLTLIATANQGSEATYESGFVIDKFPISRPNLTFSTLTVSNMSPEDSSIYLCSVLLAGEGERYFGPGTRLLVL.

This clonotype was detected many times. The V and J genes are TRBV7-2 and TRBJ2-7, with a tentative D call TRBD2 (5 bases). The CDR3 extends over 13 amino acids. With 1 base removed from V and 7 bases from J, the gap between germline ends came to 11 bases. CDR1 SGHTA and CDR2 FQGNSA come from the germline V gene. The CDR3 loop reads CASSLVVEREQYF. CDR3 in DNA: TGTGCCAGCAGCTTAGTAGTGGAGCGGGAGCAGTACTTC.

The CDR3, as DNA: TGTGCCAGCAGCCAAGATGGTGAAGGGCGTCGCTACACCTTC. Translation: CASSQDGEGRRYTF. The genes are TRBV3-1 and TRBJ1-2; D is undetermined. This CDR3 contains 14 residues. Germline V gives CDR1 LGHDT, CDR2 YNNKEL (reference sequence). Trimming took off 0 bases at V and 9 bases at J, with 14 bases between the two ends. Looking up the rest from reference TRBV3-1 and TRBJ1-2 gives the full variable domain: DTAVSQTPKYLVTQMGNDKSIKCEQNLGHDTMYWYKQDSKKFLKIMFSYNNKELIINETVPNRFSPKSPDKAHLNLHINSLELGDSAVYFCASSQDGEGRRYTFGSGTRLTVV.

This clonotype occurred a few times. The chain employs TRBV6-5 and TRBJ2-5; D may be TRBD2 (6 bases). Per germline, CDR1 MNHEY and CDR2 SVGAGI. The CDR3 runs to 14 residues. In DNA, the CDR3 is TGTGCTCACTGTGCGGGGCGGGCACAAGAGACCCAGTACTTC. Encoded protein: CAHCAGRAQETQYF.

The J gene is TRBJ2-7, the V gene TRBV2; 9 nucleotides match TRBD2. Germline CDR1 is SNHLY and CDR2 is FYNNEI. CDR3 length equals 14 residues. V trimming: 7 bases; J trimming: 7 bases; junction bases outside the gene matches: 11. The CDR3 protein is CASKRVAGDIEQYF. The CDR3 DNA follows: TGTGCCAGCAAGAGGGTAGCGGGAGATATTGAGCAGTACTTC.

The chain combines TRBV29-1 with TRBJ2-1; no firm D call. CDR3 size: 13 residues. The V gene lost 7 bases and the J gene lost 2 bases, with 12 bases spanning the gap. Germline V gene lookup returns CDR1 SQVTM and CDR2 ANQGSEA. The CDR3 loop reads CSARLQPYNEQFF. CDR3 DNA sequence: TGCAGCGCACGCCTGCAGCCCTACAATGAGCAGTTCTTC.

The chain recombines TRBV7-9 with TRBJ2-7, with D hard to call. Germline assignment: CDR1 SEHNR and CDR2 FQNEAQ (reference sequence). Between the trimmed V and J ends, which lost 5 bases and 2 bases, there was a span of 10 bases. The CDR3 sequence is 13 residues long. CDR3 loop: CASSPVSPYEQYF. DNA of the CDR3: TGTGCCAGCAGCCCCGTTTCCCCCTACGAGCAGTACTTC.

This rearrangement joins TRBV20-1 to TRBJ2-7; TRBD1 is a possible D gene (5 bases). Trimming took off 0 bases at V and 1 base at J, with 16 bases between the two ends. The CDR3 contains 16 residues. Looked up from germline, CDR1 is DFQATT and CDR2 is SNEGSKA (reference sequence). DNA for the CDR3: TGCAGTGCTAGAGATTTGAGCAGGGCTTTTTCCTACGAGCAGTACTTC. It encodes CSARDLSRAFSYEQYF.

The chain joins TRBV20-1 to TRBJ2-1, with a tentative D call TRBD1 (5 bases). The ends were cut back, 1 base at V and 5 bases at J, with 9 bases in the middle. The CDR3 has 13 amino acids. Germline loops: CDR1 DFQATT, CDR2 SNEGSKA (reference sequence). The CDR3 spells CSARGQGHNEQFF. CDR3 in DNA: TGCAGTGCTAGAGGCCAGGGTCACAATGAGCAGTTCTTC.

This clonotype has a handful of counts. The gene calls are TRBV6-2 or TRBV6-3 and TRBJ2-1; D not resolved. CDR1 and CDR2 (germline): MNHEY, SVGEGT. V shed 0 bases and J shed 15 bases, with 9 bases lying between them. The CDR3 covers 11 residues. The DNA of the CDR3 is TGTGCCAGCAGTTACTCGAGACGGTGGTTCTTC. It codes for CASSYSRRWFF.

This sequence joins TRBV11-2 and TRBJ2-7; 9 bases map to TRBD2. V was pared by 8 bases and J by 0 bases, with 17 bases of the junction left unmatched. This CDR3 is built from 18 residues. Germline CDR1 SGHAT, CDR2 FQNNGV. The CDR3: CASAPEREARESSYEQYF. The CDR3 DNA reads TGTGCCAGCGCGCCTGAGCGGGAGGCCCGTGAGAGCTCCTACGAGCAGTACTTC. The entire variable domain, with the rest obtained from reference TRBV11-2 and TRBJ2-7, is as follows: EAGVAQSPRYKIIEKRQSVAFWCNPISGHATLYWYQQILGQGPKLLIQFQNNGVVDDSQLPKDRFSAERLKGVDSTLKIQPAKLEDSAVYLCASAPEREARESSYEQYFGPGTRLTVT.

The rearrangement links TRBV29-1 to TRBJ2-7; TRBD1 agrees at 12 bases. The CDR3 extends over 16 amino acids. Germline V gene sequence: CDR1 SQVTM, CDR2 ANQGSEA. V gave up 7 bases and J gave up 10 bases; unmatched junction bases: 20. The chain's CDR3 is CSAVGGQGAELEAQYF. CDR3 nucleotides: TGCAGCGCCGTGGGGGGACAGGGGGCCGAATTAGAGGCCCAGTACTTC.

The chain recombines TRBV7-9 with TRBJ2-5; 11 nucleotides agree with TRBD1. Germline assignment: CDR1 SEHNR and CDR2 FQNEAQ (reference sequence). The CDR3 length is 16 residues. V trimming: 5 bases; J trimming: 4 bases; junction bases outside the gene matches: 9. CDR3 protein: CASSTTLGQGAETQYF. Written as DNA, the CDR3 is TGTGCCAGCAGCACCACCCTAGGACAGGGGGCAGAGACCCAGTACTTC.

This clonotype has just a few counts. The chain is built from TRBV20-1 and TRBJ2-4, with TRBD2 matching 8 bases. The J call may be wrong; the DNA end is better matched by TRBJ2-7. The germline CDR1 and CDR2 sequences are DFQATT and SNEGSKA (reference sequence). The CDR3 has 13 residues. The CDR3 spells CSADAGGLYEQYF. CDR3 in DNA: TGCAGTGCAGATGCGGGGGGCCTGTACGAGCAGTACTTC.

This chain links TRBV19 with TRBJ2-3; D tentatively reads TRBD1 or TRBD2 (6 bases each). The V end lost 6 bases, the J end lost 2 bases, and 24 bases lay between the germline ends. Germline CDR1 is LNHDA and CDR2 is SQIVND (reference sequence). This CDR3 comprises 18 residues. The CDR3 loop is CASRTKGVSSEYTDTQYF. CDR3 nucleotides: TGTGCCAGTAGAACAAAGGGGGTCTCTAGCGAGTACACAGATACGCAGTATTTT.

This clonotype has only one observation. This chain joins TRBV14 and TRBJ2-7, with 7 bases aligning to TRBD2. This CDR3 comprises 15 residues. CDR1 is SGHDN, CDR2 FVKESK, per germline. The V gene end was trimmed by 5 bases and the J gene end by 0 bases; junction bases not matched to a gene: 7. CDR3 loop: CASSAPGLSSYEQYF. The DNA of the CDR3 is TGTGCCAGCAGCGCACCGGGACTAAGCTCCTACGAGCAGTACTTC.

The chain uses TRBV20-1 and TRBJ1-2; no definite D call. The CDR3 is 12 residues long. Trimming shortened V by 6 bases and J by 7 bases, and 15 bases separated the two germline ends. Germline CDR1 is DFQATT and CDR2 is SNEGSKA (reference sequence). The CDR3 DNA is TGCAGTGCCCGCAGAGTGGAGGGTGGCTACACCTTC. It encodes CSARRVEGGYTF.